The 17 T cell receptor beta chains presented below share a single source sample, sequenced in a study of shared clonotypes between healthy human individuals. Sequenced by immunoSEQ multiplex PCR; TCRdb stores in-frame clones only, minus some. This table holds roughly 2.2 million clones, around 93% found once. Source material: naive CD4+ T cells from PBMCs. Subset specified: CD45RA+ positively selected. These receptors were obtained from a man between 18 and 29 years old in good health. Some clones in this sample may be carry-over from other donors' samples.

The chain links TRBV6-5 to TRBJ2-7; maybe TRBD2 (6 bases). V lost 8 bases and J lost 7, with 18 bases in between. CDR1 and CDR2 from the germline V gene are MNHEY and SVGAGI. The CDR3 extends over 13 amino acids. Written as DNA, the CDR3 is TGTGCCAGCGTCGGGACTTCCCTCTCGGAGCAGTACTTC. This codes for CASVGTSLSEQYF.

The V gene is TRBV4-1, the J gene TRBJ2-7; D possibly uses TRBD1 or TRBD2 (5 bases each). The CDR3 consists of 16 residues. Germline-derived CDR1 and CDR2 are MGHRA and YSYEKL. The V and J ends lost 0 bases and 2 bases respectively, with 14 bases between them. The CDR3 here is CASSQDSWGSAYEQYF. CDR3 coding DNA: TGCGCCAGCAGCCAAGATTCGTGGGGGTCCGCCTACGAGCAGTACTTC.

A remark on this clone: A read error may be the cause here, since a much bigger clone is one base away. The sample holds other DNA sequences that translate to the same CDR3. This rearrangement joins TRBV18 to TRBJ2-7; D gene unclear. Trimming took off 3 bases at V and 0 bases at J, with 6 bases between the two ends. The CDR3 is 13 amino acids. Germline V gene lookup returns CDR1 KGHSH and CDR2 LQKENI. The CDR3 coding sequence is TGTGCCAGCTCACCCACGAGCTCCTACGAGCAGTACTTC. Amino acid sequence: CASSPTSSYEQYF.

A note on this clone: Other DNA sequences in this specimen translate into the identical CDR3. The chain couples TRBV19 to TRBJ2-2; 8 positions match TRBD1. This CDR3 has 13 residues. The ends lost 5 bases at V and 6 bases at J; junction bases unmatched: 2. The germline V gene has CDR1 LNHDA and CDR2 SQIVND (reference sequence). CDR3 in DNA: TGTGCCAGTAGTTCGACAGGGGCCGGGGAGCTGTTTTTT. It encodes CASSSTGAGELFF.

The chain links TRBV5-6 to TRBJ2-7; 9 bases align to TRBD2. The V segment lost 0 bases and the J segment 2 bases; nucleotides outside the gene matches: 6. Germline V gene sequence: CDR1 SGHDT, CDR2 YYEEEE. This CDR3 contains 16 residues. The CDR3 here is CASSLGLTSGTYEQYF. As DNA, the CDR3 is TGTGCCAGCAGCTTGGGGCTGACTAGCGGCACCTACGAGCAGTACTTC.

The J gene is TRBJ1-2, the V gene TRBV6-5; TRBD1 agrees at 9 bases. This CDR3 is 14 amino acids long. Trimming took 7 bases from V and 8 from J; bases not matched to a gene: 11. Per the germline V gene, CDR1 is MNHEY and CDR2 is SVGAGI. CDR3 sequence: CASTKAGTGNGYTF. As DNA, the CDR3 is TGTGCCAGCACCAAAGCCGGGACAGGGAACGGCTACACCTTC.

The rearrangement joins TRBV28 to TRBJ2-1, with D perhaps matching TRBD2 (5 bases). The V gene's germline CDR1 is MDHEN and CDR2 SYDVKM. Deletions cut 6 bases from V and 3 bases from J, with 18 bases between. CDR3 length: 16 amino acids. The CDR3 nucleotides are TGTGCCAGCAGGGCGACGTCAGGACTGCACTACAATGAGCAGTTCTTC. Translating it yields CASRATSGLHYNEQFF.

The chain combines TRBV7-6 with TRBJ2-5; 7 bases align to TRBD2. The junction had 12 bases not matched to a gene; V was cut back by 7 bases and J by 4 bases. This CDR3 spans 15 amino acids. Germline CDR1 is SGHVS and CDR2 is FNYEAQ. CDR3 nucleotide sequence: TGTGCCAGCAAAGCTTCTCCAGGGAGGGTAGAGACCCAGTACTTC. Encoded protein: CASKASPGRVETQYF.

The genes are TRBV18 and TRBJ2-7; TRBD1 might be the D (7 bases). V was cut by 6 bases and J by 4 bases, with 19 bases left in between. Germline V lookup: CDR1 KGHSH, CDR2 LQKENI. This CDR3 contains 15 residues. The CDR3 region is CASSDAGTAAYEQYF. CDR3 DNA sequence: TGTGCCAGCTCTGACGCGGGGACAGCCGCTTACGAGCAGTACTTC.

This chain connects TRBV28 to TRBJ2-7; 8 bases map to TRBD1. The germline V gene has CDR1 MDHEN and CDR2 SYDVKM. This CDR3 comprises 12 residues. Trimming removed 5 bases from V and 5 bases from J; junction bases left unmatched: 2. The CDR3: CASSRQGNEQYF. DNA for the CDR3: TGTGCCAGCAGTCGACAGGGGAACGAGCAGTACTTC.

V and J are TRBV7-2 and TRBJ1-1; unclear D gene. V dropped 7 bases and J dropped 1 base, with 19 bases sitting between them. The germline gives CDR1 SGHTA, CDR2 FQGNSA. The CDR3 sequence is 16 residues long. The CDR3 region is CASTPSFLGGNTEAFF. The CDR3 DNA follows: TGTGCCAGCACCCCCTCATTTCTAGGCGGGAACACTGAAGCTTTCTTT. Full variable domain (rest looked up from reference TRBV7-2 and TRBJ1-1): GAGVSQSPSNKVTEKGKDVELRCDPISGHTALYWYRQSLGQGLEFLIYFQGNSAPDKSGLPSDRFSAERTGGSVSTLTIQRTQQEDSAVYLCASTPSFLGGNTEAFFGQGTRLTVV.

This sequence joins TRBV11-3 and TRBJ2-3, with D maybe TRBD1 (6 bases). Germline V CDR1 and CDR2: SGHNT, YENEEA. The CDR3 contains 16 residues. The ends were cut back, 1 base at V and 0 bases at J, with 11 bases in the middle. For the CDR3, the DNA is TGTGCCAGCAGCTTAGGTGACAGGATAAGCACAGATACGCAGTATTTT. Translated, it gives CASSLGDRISTDTQYF.

V usage is TRBV21-1 and J usage is TRBJ2-6. TRBV21-1 is shown as a pseudogene. The CDR3 is made up of 17 amino acids. CDR3 in DNA: TGTGCCAGCAGCAAAGCCGATAATAAGGCTGGGGCCAACGTCCTGACTTTC. Translated: CASSKADNKAGANVLTF.

This chain uses TRBV28 with TRBJ2-6, with 12 bases identical to TRBD2. Germline lookup yields CDR1 MDHEN and CDR2 SYDVKM. The CDR3 extends over 18 amino acids. Trimming cost V 6 bases and J 0 bases; bases outside gene matches: 6. CDR3 nucleotide sequence: TGTGCCAGCAGCGACTCTAGCGGGAGGGCCTCTGGGGCCAACGTCCTGACTTTC. Its translation is CASSDSSGRASGANVLTF.

V and J are TRBV5-4 and TRBJ1-1; 7 nucleotides align to TRBD1. This CDR3 comprises 14 residues. V lost 4 bases, J lost 6 bases, and 9 bases stayed unmatched. Germline CDR1 is SGHNT and CDR2 is YYREEE (reference sequence). This chain's CDR3 is CASSRELTGAEAFF. Here the CDR3 DNA reads TGTGCCAGCAGCCGAGAGCTTACAGGGGCTGAAGCTTTCTTT.

This chain uses TRBV19 with TRBJ2-2; D call uncertain. Germline CDR1 is LNHDA and CDR2 is SQIVND (reference sequence). The V and J ends lost 5 bases and 2 bases respectively, with 6 bases between them. CDR3 length: 13 amino acids. CDR3 loop: CASSPYNTGELFF. CDR3 nucleotide sequence: TGTGCCAGTAGTCCTTATAACACCGGGGAGCTGTTTTTT. Variable domain in full (rest from reference TRBV19 and TRBJ2-2): DGGITQSPKYLFRKEGQNVTLSCEQNLNHDAMYWYRQDPGQGLRLIYYSQIVNDFQKGDIAEGYSVSREKKESFPLTVTSAQKNPTAFYLCASSPYNTGELFFGEGSRLTVL.

Notes on this clone: Other DNA sequences in this sample translate to the same CDR3. This rearrangement joins TRBV18 to TRBJ2-1; TRBD2 matches at 11 bases. With V trimmed by 3 bases and J by 2 bases, 3 bases remained unmatched. Germline assignment: CDR1 KGHSH and CDR2 LQKENI. The CDR3 extends over 16 amino acids. The CDR3 DNA reads TGTGCCAGCTCACCCGGGACTAGCGGAACCTACAATGAGCAGTTCTTC. It translates to CASSPGTSGTYNEQFF.